This TCR beta chain was found in a study of blood T cell repertoires in COVID-19. The CDR3 runs to 15 residues. V lost 3 bases to trimming and J lost 4 bases, with 15 bases between them. Per the germline V gene, CDR1 is MDHEN and CDR2 is SYDVKM. Sequenced by immunoSEQ multiplex PCR; TCRdb stores in-frame clones only, minus some. The sample has about 320,000 clones; around nine tenths are singletons. The source material was PBMCs or T cells enriched from blood (not recorded which). This sequence joins TRBV28 and TRBJ1-2; D is ambiguous. The sequence derives from a man in his thirties or forties who had recovered from COVID-19. CDR3 nucleotides: TGTGCCAGCAGTTTGGAAGGGAGAGGCGTCTATGGCTACACCTTC. This sequence encodes CASSLEGRGVYGYTF.